A single sample gave rise to the 6 T cell receptor beta chains below, sequenced in a study of CD8+ T cells in alopecia areata. Following RNA extraction, reverse transcription yielded cDNA that acted as the sequencing template. Using immunoSEQ multiplex PCR, the repertoire was profiled, and TCRdb retains in-frame clones only, with some absent. The table shows 90,000 to 150,000 clones, with about 50% occurring only once. Treatment in this sample: oral pan-JAK inhibitor, 5-10 mg twice daily. The specimen was CD4+ T cells sorted from blood, collected at week 4, from a patient treated with tofacitinib. The source is a human donor with alopecia areata.

This rearrangement joins TRBV5-4 to TRBJ2-2, with D tentatively TRBD1 (5 bases). The germline gives CDR1 SGHNT, CDR2 YYREEE (reference sequence). Trimming cost V 0 bases and J 6 bases, with 12 bases left between them. The CDR3 is 15 residues long. The CDR3: CASSLGQGYAGELFF. The CDR3 region has the DNA TGTGCCAGCAGCTTGGGCCAGGGTTACGCCGGGGAGCTGTTTTTT.

This sequence joins TRBV2 and TRBJ2-1; D unresolved. Deletions cut 10 bases from V and 8 bases from J, with 18 bases between. Looked up from germline, CDR1 is SNHLY and CDR2 is FYNNEI. This CDR3 region has 13 residues. The chain's CDR3 is CATAPTHPYEQFF. CDR3 nucleotides: TGTGCCACTGCACCCACCCACCCCTATGAGCAGTTCTTC.

The J gene is TRBJ1-2, the V gene TRBV6-1, with 9 bases that match TRBD1. The ends lost 6 bases at V and 5 bases at J; junction bases unmatched: 7. The CDR3 spans 14 residues. Looked up from germline, CDR1 is MNHNS and CDR2 is SASEGT. CDR3 in amino acids: CASSNPGQGYGYTF. The CDR3 DNA is TGTGCCAGCAGCAACCCAGGACAGGGGTATGGCTACACCTTC.

The chain couples TRBV7-9 to TRBJ1-2; D might be TRBD1 (6 bases). V lost 2 bases to trimming and J lost 7 bases, with 11 bases between them. This CDR3 spans 13 amino acids. Germline loops: CDR1 SEHNR, CDR2 FQNEAQ (reference sequence). CDR3 sequence (DNA): TGTGCCAGCAGCTTAAAGGGGGATGCTGGCTACACCTTC. This encodes CASSLKGDAGYTF.

DNA for the CDR3: TGTGCCAGCAGCGTAGATGGAAGACCGAGCTATGGCTACACCTTC. This gives the protein CASSVDGRPSYGYTF. The chain combines TRBV9 with TRBJ1-2; D is uncertain. V was shortened by 0 bases and J by 4 bases, with 13 bases between the two germline ends. CDR1 is SGDLS and CDR2 is YYNGEE in the germline V gene. The CDR3 runs to 15 residues.

This rearrangement joins TRBV18 to TRBJ1-2, with 8 bases matching TRBD1. This CDR3 has 16 residues. J lost 2 bases, V lost 0 bases, and 5 bases had no gene match. CDR1 KGHSH and CDR2 LQKENI come from the germline V gene. CDR3 protein: CASSPPTGGRNYGYTF. In DNA form, the CDR3 reads TGTGCCAGCTCACCACCCACAGGGGGGAGAAACTATGGCTACACCTTC.